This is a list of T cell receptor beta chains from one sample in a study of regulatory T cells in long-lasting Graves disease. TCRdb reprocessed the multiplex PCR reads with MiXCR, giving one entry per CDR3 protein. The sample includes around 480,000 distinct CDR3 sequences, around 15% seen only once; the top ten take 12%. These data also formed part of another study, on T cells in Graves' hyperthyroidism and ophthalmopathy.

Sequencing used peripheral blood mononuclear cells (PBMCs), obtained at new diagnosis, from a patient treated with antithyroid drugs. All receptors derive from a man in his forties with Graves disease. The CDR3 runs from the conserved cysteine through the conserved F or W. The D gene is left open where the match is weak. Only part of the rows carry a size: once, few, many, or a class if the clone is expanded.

CASSLGAASGRKDEQYF TGTGCCAGCAGCTTAGGAGCGGCTAGCGGGAGGAAAGACGAGCAGTACTTC many TRBJ2-7 TRBV7-9 TRBD2
CASRTSGRVSFYEQYF TGTGCCAGCAGGACTAGCGGGAGGGTCTCATTCTACGAGCAGTACTTC many TRBJ2-7 TRBV28 TRBD2
CASSSRLAKNIQYF TGTGCCAGCAGCTCCCGGCTAGCCAAAAACATTCAGTACTTC many TRBJ2-4 TRBV11-2 -
CASSTGQGVHEQYF TGTGCCAGTAGTACGGGACAGGGGGTCCACGAGCAGTACTTC few TRBJ2-7 TRBV19 TRBD1
CASSATGVRGTQYF TGTGCCAGCAGCGCGACAGGGGTTAGAGGTACGCAGTATTTT many TRBJ2-3 TRBV2 TRBD1
CASSLASRGVRGSYEQYF TGTGCCAGCAGCTTAGCGAGCAGGGGAGTTAGGGGCTCCTACGAGCAGTACTTC many TRBJ2-7 TRBV7-8 -
CASSSSRVINQPQHF TGTGCCAGCAGTTCCTCCAGGGTTATTAATCAGCCCCAGCATTTT - TRBJ1-5 TRBV28 -
CASSNQDQPQHF TGTGCCAGTAGTAACCAAGATCAGCCCCAGCATTTT - TRBJ1-5 TRBV19 -
CASSPVRTGELFF TGTGCCAGCAGCCCAGTTAGGACCGGGGAGCTGTTTTTT many TRBJ2-2 TRBV3-1 -
CASSFRGGSDTQYF TGTGCCAGCAGTTTCAGGGGGGGGTCAGATACGCAGTATTTT - TRBJ2-3 TRBV12-3/TRBV12-4 -
CASSLGLAGARETQYF TGCGCCAGCAGCTTGGGACTAGCGGGAGCTCGAGAGACCCAGTACTTC many TRBJ2-5 TRBV5-1 TRBD2
CASSFSDREPLHF TGTGCCAGCAGCTTTTCTGACAGGGAACCCCTCCACTTT few TRBJ1-6 TRBV7-9 TRBD1
CSARVPGRKYIANEQFF TGCAGTGCTAGAGTACCCGGGAGAAAGTATATAGCCAATGAGCAGTTCTTC - TRBJ2-1 TRBV20-1 -
CATSRAGIALHEQYF TGTGCCACCAGCAGAGCCGGAATAGCGCTACACGAGCAGTACTTC few TRBJ2-7 TRBV15 -
CASSFGDRGTAGINEQFF TGTGCCAGCAGCTTTGGGGACAGGGGGACGGCGGGTATCAATGAGCAGTTCTTC - TRBJ2-1 TRBV5-5 TRBD1
CASSIPQGSRYGYTF TGTGCCAGCAGCATTCCTCAGGGGTCCCGCTATGGCTACACCTTC few TRBJ1-2 TRBV5-5 -
CASSENSWETQYF TGCGCCAGCAGTGAGAATAGCTGGGAGACCCAGTACTTC many TRBJ2-5 TRBV10-1 -
CAWDQGAPGNQPQHF TGTGCCTGGGATCAGGGGGCCCCCGGCAATCAGCCCCAGCATTTT few TRBJ1-5 TRBV30 TRBD1
CASSLYGVSYEQYF TGTGCCAGCAGTTTATATGGGGTGAGCTACGAGCAGTACTTC many TRBJ2-7 TRBV12-3/TRBV12-4 -
CSARDPTPGGREQYF TGCAGTGCTAGAGACCCGACCCCAGGGGGTAGGGAGCAGTACTTC - TRBJ2-7 TRBV20-1 TRBD1
CSARVRGGINQPQHF TGCAGTGCTAGAGTTCGGGGGGGAATAAATCAGCCCCAGCATTTT few TRBJ1-5 TRBV20-1 -
CASSETAGDLYNEQFF TGTGCCAGCAGTGAAACAGCGGGAGATCTCTACAATGAGCAGTTCTTC few TRBJ2-1 TRBV6-4 TRBD2
CAWSHRGNQPQHF TGTGCCTGGAGCCACAGAGGCAATCAGCCCCAGCATTTT many TRBJ1-5 TRBV30 -
CASSQLAGGAYNEQFF TGTGCCAGCAGCCAGTTAGCGGGGGGGGCCTACAATGAGCAGTTCTTC few TRBJ2-1 TRBV7-3 TRBD2